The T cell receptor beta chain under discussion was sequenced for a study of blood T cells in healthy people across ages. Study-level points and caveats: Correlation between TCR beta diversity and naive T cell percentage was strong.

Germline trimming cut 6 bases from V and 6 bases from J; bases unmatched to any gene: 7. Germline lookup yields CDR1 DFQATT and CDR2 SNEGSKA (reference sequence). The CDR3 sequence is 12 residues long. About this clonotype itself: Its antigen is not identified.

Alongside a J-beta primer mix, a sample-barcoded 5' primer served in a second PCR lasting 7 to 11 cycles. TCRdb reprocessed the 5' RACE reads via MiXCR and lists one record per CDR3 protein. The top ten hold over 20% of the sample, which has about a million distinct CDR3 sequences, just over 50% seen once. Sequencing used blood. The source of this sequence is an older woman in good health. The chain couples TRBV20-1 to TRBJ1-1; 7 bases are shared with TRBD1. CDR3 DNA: TGCAGTGCGGCGGACAGGAGGGCTGAAGCTTTCTTT. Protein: CSAADRRAEAFF.